One and the same sample provided the 26 T cell receptor beta chains below, sequenced in a study of T cell clonality in common variable immunodeficiency. Produced via immunoSEQ multiplex PCR; TCRdb's table is partial and in-frame only. The specimen gives about 45,000 clones without singletons; the ten biggest hold about 0.68%. Sequences were obtained from peripheral blood mononuclear cells. These receptors came from a person aged 18 to 75 in good health.

Ten or more counts support this clone. The read falls 3 residues short of the CDR3 end, and the missing part is taken from the germline J gene. The chain has TRBV7-2 and TRBJ2-1; the match to TRBD2 covers 8 bases. This CDR3 has 15 amino acids. J lost 4 bases, V lost 7 bases, and 9 bases had no gene match. Per germline, CDR1 SGHTA and CDR2 FQGNSA. This CDR3 reads CASTPGGVLYNEQFF. Partial CDR3 DNA: TGTGCCAGCACCCCGGGGGGGGTCCTTTACAATGAG.

Ten or more counts support this clone. The CDR3 goes on 3 residues after the read ends, and that part is filled in from the germline J gene. The chain recombines TRBV29-1 with TRBJ1-1; D is unclear. Trimming took off 4 bases at V and 4 bases at J, with 7 bases between the two ends. The CDR3 is 11 amino acids. Germline lookup yields CDR1 SQVTM and CDR2 ANQGSEA. CDR3 protein: CSVGASTEAFF. Incomplete CDR3 DNA: TGCAGCGTTGGGGCAAGCACTGAA.

This clone came up many times. The read comes to an end 3 residues before the CDR3 does, leaving the germline J gene to fill in the end. The V and J genes are TRBV5-1 and TRBJ2-5; 7 positions agree with TRBD1. The CDR3 covers 14 residues. Germline CDR1 SGHRS, CDR2 YFSETQ. With V trimmed by 4 bases and J by 0 bases, 3 bases remained unmatched. CDR3 sequence reads: CASSVGQDQETQYF. CDR3 bases read: TGCGCCAGCAGCGTCGGACAGGACCAAGAGACC.

This clone came up many times. The CDR3 end lies 3 residues beyond the end of the read and is filled in from the germline J gene. The chain has TRBV2 and TRBJ1-6; TRBD1 matches 8 bases. Germline V gene lookup returns CDR1 SNHLY and CDR2 FYNNEI. The CDR3 length is 15 residues. Trimming at V came to 7 bases and at J to 5 bases, leaving 7 bases not matched to a gene. CDR3 bases read: TGTGCCAGCACTTCGGGACAGGCACATAATTCACCC. This sequence encodes CASTSGQAHNSP. The whole CDR3 protein reads CASTSGQAHNSPLHF.

This clone was seen many times. The read finishes 3 residues shy of the CDR3 end, and the germline J gene is used to complete it. The rearrangement uses TRBV3-1 (or the pseudogene TRBV3-2) and TRBJ2-3; 9 nucleotides line up with TRBD2. Germline V gene sequence: CDR1 LGHDT, CDR2 YNNKEL (reference sequence). The V segment lost 1 base and the J segment 2 bases; nucleotides outside the gene matches: 4. CDR3 length: 16 residues. Partial CDR3 DNA: TGTGCCAGCAGCCAAGCCCCGGGACTAGCCACAGATACG. Amino acid sequence: CASSQAPGLATDT. The complete CDR3 sequence is CASSQAPGLATDTQYF.

This clone has ten or more counts. The read finishes 3 residues shy of the CDR3 end, and the germline J gene is used to complete it. The J gene is TRBJ1-5, the V gene TRBV2; 9 nucleotides agree with TRBD1. Trimming removed 6 bases from V and 7 bases from J; junction bases left unmatched: 10. The CDR3 consists of 15 residues. Germline V gene data show CDR1 as SNHLY and CDR2 as FYNNEI. This chain's CDR3 is CASRSGQGDWQPQHF. The CDR3 DNA, read in part, is TGTGCCAGCAGATCGGGACAGGGCGATTGGCAGCCC.

This clone occurred many times. Sequencing ends 3 residues short of the CDR3 end; the germline J gene provides the rest. V and J are TRBV6-4 and TRBJ1-6, with a possible D match to TRBD1 (6 bases). The CDR3 covers 15 residues. V lost 6 bases and J 5 bases, leaving 14 bases between the germline ends. Germline V CDR1 and CDR2: MRHNA, SNTAGT. The covered CDR3 bases are TGTGCCAGCAGAGCACAGGGATTAAATAATTCACCC. Encoded protein: CASRAQGLNNSP. Given in full, the CDR3 is CASRAQGLNNSPLHF.

Ten or more counts support this clone. With the read ending 3 residues before the CDR3 end, the germline J gene is used to fill in that end. This chain joins TRBV20-1 and TRBJ2-1, with TRBD1 identical over 12 bases. CDR3 length equals 14 residues. V dropped 3 bases and J dropped 8; count of bases not matched to a gene: 5. Germline V gene sequence: CDR1 DFQATT, CDR2 SNEGSKA (reference sequence). Partial CDR3 DNA: TGCAGTGCTAGCGTAGGGACAGGGGGCGATGAG. Protein: CSASVGTGGDE. The whole CDR3 is CSASVGTGGDEQFF.

This clone was seen only a few times. The read terminates 3 residues ahead of where the CDR3 ends, so the germline J gene completes it. The chain couples TRBV6-2 or TRBV6-3 to TRBJ2-1; 9 bases map to TRBD2. V lost 11 bases to trimming and J lost 4 bases; unmatched junction nucleotides: 12. The CDR3 consists of 15 residues. Germline-derived CDR1 and CDR2 are MNHEY and SVGEGT. The CDR3 DNA, read in part, is TGTGCCGGTAGTGTAGCGGGGGAGGGATACAATGAG. Protein: CAGSVAGEGYNE. The whole CDR3 is CAGSVAGEGYNEQFF.

In this sample, this clone turned up many times. Coverage ceases 3 residues before the CDR3 finishes, and the germline J gene fills in the end. The chain employs TRBV9 and TRBJ2-3; 8 nucleotides match TRBD2. Germline trimming cut 5 bases from V and 3 bases from J; bases unmatched to any gene: 5. Germline assignment: CDR1 SGDLS and CDR2 YYNGEE. This CDR3 is 14 amino acids long. The DNA read from the CDR3 is TGTGCCAGCAGTGCTAGCGGGTGGACAGATACG. Translating gives CASSASGWTDT. The entire CDR3 protein is CASSASGWTDTQYF.

This clone was recorded many times. The sequence runs out 3 residues before the end of the CDR3; the remainder is reconstructed from the germline J gene. The rearrangement links TRBV27 to TRBJ1-4, with TRBD1 matching 7 bases. The V segment lost 6 bases and the J segment 8 bases; nucleotides outside the gene matches: 9. This CDR3 region has 14 residues. The germline V gene encodes CDR1 MNHEY and CDR2 SMNVEV (reference sequence). The CDR3 loop is CASRSTGRQEKLFF. Incomplete CDR3 DNA: TGTGCCAGCAGATCGACAGGGAGGCAGGAAAAA. Combining the CDR3 with reference TRBV27 and TRBJ1-4 gives the whole variable domain EAQVTQNPRYLITVTGKKLTVTCSQNMNHEYMSWYRQDPGLGLRQIYYSMNVEVTDKGDVPEGYKVSRKEKRNFPLILESPSPNQTSLYFCASRSTGRQEKLFFGSGTQLSVL.

This clone was seen at least ten times. The CDR3 end lies 3 residues beyond the end of the read and is filled in from the germline J gene. The sample carries other DNA sequences with the same CDR3. The chain joins TRBV20-1 to TRBJ1-2, with 8 positions matching TRBD1. Germline CDR1 is DFQATT and CDR2 is SNEGSKA (reference sequence). The CDR3 consists of 18 residues. The J segment lost 3 bases and the V segment lost 8 bases, leaving 23 bases of the junction unmatched. The CDR3 loop is CSSPTSVGQGAGDYGYTF. CDR3 DNA (partial): TGCAGTTCCCCCACTAGTGTCGGTCAGGGGGCAGGGGACTATGGC.

This clone was counted many times. The read ends 3 residues before the CDR3 terminus; that terminus is restored from the germline J gene. The chain uses TRBV2 and TRBJ2-5; D might be TRBD1 (5 bases). V was cut by 5 bases and J by 1 base, with 8 bases left in between. CDR1 SNHLY and CDR2 FYNNEI come from the germline V gene. CDR3 length: 13 residues. The CDR3 is CASSRDSQETQYF. CDR3 DNA, as far as it was read: TGTGCCAGCAGTCGAGACAGCCAAGAGACC.

There are many counts of this clone. The read ends 3 residues before the CDR3 terminus; that terminus is restored from the germline J gene. This chain uses TRBV7-9 with TRBJ2-7; D perhaps matches TRBD1 (5 bases). V was trimmed by 5 bases and J by 0 bases, leaving 8 bases between them. This CDR3 has 13 residues. CDR1 and CDR2 (germline): SEHNR, FQNEAQ (reference sequence). The DNA read from the CDR3 is TGTGCCAGCAGCAAGACAGTCTCCTACGAG. It translates to CASSKTVSYE. The whole CDR3 is CASSKTVSYEQYF. Filled out from reference TRBV7-9 and TRBJ2-7, the complete variable domain reads DTGVSQNPRHKITKRGQNVTFRCDPISEHNRLYWYRQTLGQGPEFLTYFQNEAQLEKSRLLSDRFSAERPKGSFSTLEIQRTEQGDSAMYLCASSKTVSYEQYFGPGTRLTVT.

This clone was seen many times. The sequence runs out 3 residues before the end of the CDR3; the remainder is reconstructed from the germline J gene. V and J are TRBV5-5 and TRBJ2-7, with 8 bases identical to TRBD1. CDR3 length: 14 amino acids. Unmatched junction bases numbered 6, after V lost 5 bases and J lost 2 bases. Germline CDR1 and CDR2: SGHKS and YYEKEE (reference sequence). CDR3 residues: CASSFGTGTYEQYF. The DNA read from the CDR3 is TGTGCCAGCAGTTTCGGGACAGGTACCTACGAG. The full variable domain, rest sourced from reference TRBV5-5 and TRBJ2-7, is DAGVTQSPTHLIKTRGQQVTLRCSPISGHKSVSWYQQVLGQGPQFIFQYYEKEERGRGNFPDRFSARQFPNYSSELNVNALLLGDSALYLCASSFGTGTYEQYFGPGTRLTVT.

In its sample, this clone was seen many times. Read sequence stops 3 residues before the CDR3 end, and the germline J gene provides the missing end. The chain uses TRBV30 and TRBJ1-4, with D unclear. The CDR3 loop spans 15 amino acids. Germline V gives CDR1 GTSNPN, CDR2 SVGIG (reference sequence). Trimming took off 5 bases at V and 4 bases at J, with 17 bases between the two ends. The chain's CDR3 is CAWASLSASNEKLFF. The covered CDR3 bases are TGTGCCTGGGCGAGTTTGAGCGCTAGTAATGAAAAA. Looking up the rest from reference TRBV30 and TRBJ1-4 gives the full variable domain: SQTIHQWPATLVQPVGSPLSLECTVEGTSNPNLYWYRQAAGRGLQLLFYSVGIGQISSEVPQNLSASRPQDRQFILSSKKLLLSDSGFYLCAWASLSASNEKLFFGSGTQLSVL.

This clone was picked up many times. The read finishes 3 residues shy of the CDR3 end, and the germline J gene is used to complete it. V gene TRBV27 combines with J gene TRBJ1-6; 7 nucleotides agree with TRBD1. This CDR3 has 13 amino acids. V dropped 5 bases and J dropped 10; count of bases not matched to a gene: 5. Germline CDR1 and CDR2: MNHEY and SMNVEV (reference sequence). The covered CDR3 bases are TGTGCCAGCAGTGACAGGGTAGGCTCACCC. This encodes CASSDRVGSP. The entire CDR3 is CASSDRVGSPLHF.

In its sample, this clone was seen many times. The read stops 3 residues short of the end of the CDR3; the missing end is completed from the germline J gene. This chain uses TRBV18 with TRBJ2-5; maybe TRBD1 (5 bases). The CDR3 covers 16 residues. Germline V gene lookup returns CDR1 KGHSH and CDR2 LQKENI. Trimming shortened V by 2 bases and J by 4 bases, and 17 bases separated the two germline ends. The CDR3 sequence is CASSPFGQGVGETQYF. Partial CDR3 DNA: TGTGCCAGCTCACCATTCGGTCAAGGGGTGGGAGAGACC. Supplemented by reference TRBV18 and TRBJ2-5, the full variable domain reads NAGVMQNPRHLVRRRGQEARLRCSPMKGHSHVYWYRQLPEEGLKFMVYLQKENIIDESGMPKERFSAEFPKEGPSILRIQQVVRGDSAAYFCASSPFGQGVGETQYFGPGTRLLVL.

This clone appeared many times. The CDR3 extends 3 residues past the end of the read, so its final part is completed from the germline J gene. The V gene is TRBV7-3, the J gene TRBJ1-1, with TRBD1 matching 8 bases. The germline V gene encodes CDR1 SGHTA and CDR2 FQGTGA. V gave up 2 bases and J gave up 7 bases; unmatched junction bases: 9. The CDR3 spans 15 residues. The CDR3 loop reads CASSLVPGGLGEAFF. The CDR3 DNA, read in part, is TGTGCCAGCAGCTTAGTGCCAGGGGGCTTGGGTGAA.

This clone was recorded at least ten times. Sequencing ends 3 residues short of the CDR3 end; the germline J gene provides the rest. V is TRBV19 and J is TRBJ2-7; 10 bases line up with TRBD1. CDR3 size: 16 residues. Germline-derived CDR1 and CDR2 are LNHDA and SQIVND (reference sequence). V shed 0 bases and J 0 bases; nucleotides not matched to a gene: 2. The CDR3 here is CASSIDRTGGSYEQYF. Partial CDR3 DNA: TGTGCCAGTAGTATAGATCGGACAGGGGGCTCCTACGAG.

The table lists this clone with many counts. From the germline J gene comes the end of the CDR3, since the read stops 3 residues before it. The rearrangement joins TRBV14 to TRBJ2-7; 11 nucleotides line up with TRBD2. The V gene's germline CDR1 is SGHDN and CDR2 FVKESK. V dropped 4 bases and J dropped 2; count of bases not matched to a gene: 4. The CDR3 runs to 15 residues. CDR3 loop: CASSPGTSGTYEQYF. CDR3 DNA (partial): TGTGCCAGCAGCCCCGGGACTAGCGGTACCTACGAG.

This clone has ten or more counts. The read stops 3 residues short of the end of the CDR3; the missing end is completed from the germline J gene. The chain links TRBV19 to TRBJ2-5; the D is unclear. This CDR3 region has 12 residues. Trimming removed 3 bases from V and 5 bases from J, with 7 bases in between. The V gene's germline CDR1 is LNHDA and CDR2 SQIVND (reference sequence). The CDR3 bases that were read are TGTGCCAGTAGTATTACTGGTGAGACC. Its protein is CASSITGET. The whole CDR3 protein is CASSITGETQYF.

This clone was counted ten times or more. The read finishes 3 residues shy of the CDR3 end, and the germline J gene is used to complete it. V usage is TRBV5-1 and J usage is TRBJ2-7; 8 nucleotides align to TRBD1. After removal of 0 bases from V and 2 bases from J, the junction contained 4 bases not matched to a gene. Germline V CDR1 and CDR2: SGHRS, YFSETQ. This CDR3 is 15 amino acids long. CDR3 amino acids: CASSLDGQGPYEQYF. CDR3 DNA, as far as it was read: TGCGCCAGCAGCTTGGACGGACAGGGACCCTACGAG. The complete variable domain, with remaining parts taken from reference TRBV5-1 and TRBJ2-7, reads KAGVTQTPRYLIKTRGQQVTLSCSPISGHRSVSWYQQTPGQGLQFLFEYFSETQRNKGNFPGRFSGRQFSNSRSEMNVSTLELGDSALYLCASSLDGQGPYEQYFGPGTRLTVT.

This clone has a count of ten or more. The DNA ends 3 residues before the CDR3 does, and the rest of the CDR3 is filled in from the germline J gene. This sample includes further DNA sequences coding for the same CDR3. The gene calls are TRBV28 and TRBJ2-7, with 9 bases identical to TRBD2. In germline, CDR1 is MDHEN, CDR2 SYDVKM. This CDR3 is built from 14 residues. V dropped 3 bases and J dropped 3; count of bases not matched to a gene: 3. The CDR3 bases that were read are TGTGCCAGCAGTTTTGCGGGAGGGAGCTACGAG. Translation: CASSFAGGSYE. The entire CDR3 protein is CASSFAGGSYEQYF.

Many counts were recorded for this clone. The germline gene is not matched at one end of the junction; a read error may be the cause. Sequencing ends 3 residues short of the CDR3 end; the germline J gene provides the rest. V and J are TRBV12-3 or TRBV12-4 and TRBJ1-1; TRBD1 is a possible D gene (5 bases). CDR3 length: 17 amino acids. CDR3 sequence reads: CASGFVGGGGVNTEAFF. The DNA read from the CDR3 is TGTGCCAGCGGTTTTGTCGGCGGGGGAGGGGTGAACACTGAA.

This clone was seen at least ten times. The CDR3 protein is CASSRGAGETDTQYF. The sequenced CDR3 bases are TGTGCCAGCAGTCGGGGAGCGGGAGAGACAGATACG. This chain links TRBV6-4 with TRBJ2-3; 8 positions match TRBD2. The missing CDR3 end, 3 residues past where the read stops, is filled in from the germline J gene. CDR1 and CDR2 from the germline V gene are MRHNA and SNTAGT. Trimming cost V 5 bases and J 3 bases; bases outside gene matches: 7. This CDR3 spans 15 amino acids.